The rows below give T cell receptor beta chains drawn from one sample of a study of cytomegalovirus exposure and HLA in healthy donors. TCRdb keeps only in-frame clones here, not all; method: immunoSEQ multiplex PCR. The profile shows 130,000 or so clones, approximately 80% of them singletons. Input material: PBMCs. These receptors came from a man in his forties or fifties in good health and CMV-seronegative. CDR3s leave out the opening cysteine and the closing phenylalanine or tryptophan.

TRBJ2-1 13 TRBV7-9 ASSRYMGQHNEQF
TRBJ2-3 13 TRBV29-1 SVGGLAGTTDTQY
TRBJ2-2 14 TRBV30 AWSVRGQGSTGELF
TRBJ2-3 14 TRBV27 ASSLNGGRRTDTQY
TRBJ2-2 14 TRBV5-1 ASSLTRQRNTGELF
TRBJ2-7 11 TRBV18 ASSGQAPYEQY
TRBJ2-7 11 TRBV10-3 AISEGSRYEQY
TRBJ2-3 13 TRBV2 ASRRAGASTDTQY
TRBJ1-6 12 TRBV5-4 ASSPDRENSPLH
TRBJ2-2 14 TRBV27 ASSTAGTGNTGELF
TRBJ1-6 15 TRBV14 ASSQIRDRGYNSPLH
TRBJ1-2 12 TRBV7-9 ASSPGQGAYGYT
TRBJ1-1 11 TRBV6-5 ASSFRARTEAF
TRBJ2-7 11 TRBV19 ASSRTGTYEQY
TRBJ1-1 12 TRBV5-1 ASSFQGARTEAF
TRBJ1-5 11 TRBV9 ASSGDRGKPQH
TRBJ2-7 12 TRBV4-2 ASSQPGLSYEQY
TRBJ2-7 12 TRBV11-2 ASSPTRVSYEQY
TRBJ2-1 11 TRBV2 ASADRTYNEQF
TRBJ2-3 13 TRBV18 ASSLRDRVSDTQY
TRBJ2-1 14 TRBV11-1 ASSPGRGNSYNEQF
TRBJ2-1 15 TRBV5-1 ASSRTATSYTYNEQF
TRBJ2-1 13 TRBV9 ASSVDRGVVDEQF
TRBJ2-7 13 TRBV27 ASTTLTGAPLEQY
TRBJ2-7 12 TRBV27 ASSEAGGRGEQY
TRBJ1-5 12 TRBV15 ATSRDLEGSYQH
TRBJ2-5 13 TRBV4-1 ASSWGLATRGTQY
TRBJ2-7 10 TRBV6-1 ASGRDGYEQY
TRBJ1-5 13 TRBV6-5 ASSAYLGPDTLQH
TRBJ2-7 13 TRBV7-9 ASSFGLAGAGEQY
TRBJ1-5 12 TRBV7-9 ASSLDMSNQPQH
TRBJ2-2 11 TRBV19 ASGLAAFGELF
TRBJ1-3 13 TRBV5-1 ASSQTGGSGNTIY
TRBJ2-5 13 TRBV7-9 ASSPSGGARETQY
. 13 TRBV10-3 AISEGRDVVDEQY
TRBJ2-7 11 TRBV6-5 ASSLGQGYEQY
TRBJ1-5 14 TRBV4-1 ASSQADSYSNQPQH
TRBJ2-3 14 TRBV4-3 ASSQVSGGASDTQY
TRBJ2-1 12 TRBV9 ASTKGQGIHEQF
TRBJ1-5 11 TRBV27 ASRSGANQPQH
TRBJ2-5 11 TRBV18 ASSKQNQETQY
TRBJ1-1 14 TRBV28 ASSPGQGARDTEAF
TRBJ2-7 11 TRBV6-5 ASSVDRGYEQY
TRBJ1-5 13 TRBV10-1 ASSDLSGGNQPQH
TRBJ2-2 13 TRBV5-4 ASSRDSANTGELF
TRBJ1-2 12 TRBV19 ASWRGGTDYGYT
TRBJ2-5 13 TRBV5-1 ASSLAGIGEETQY
TRBJ2-3 14 TRBV28 ASSLSAGGKSYTQY
TRBJ2-3 13 TRBV25-1 ASSEWTASTDTQY
TRBJ1-3 11 TRBV30 AWGGGSGNTIY
TRBJ1-4 10 TRBV28 ASPHEKQKLF
TRBJ2-2 12 TRBV11-3 ASSSTSGTGELF